The 29 T cell receptor beta chains below were found in one sample sequenced in a study of T cell changes during pregnancy in multiple sclerosis. Data came from immunoSEQ multiplex PCR; TCRdb stores just in-frame clones and leaves some out. The repertoire has about 30,000 clones, around 89% of them found once; the top ten carry under 4%. Sample: CD4+ T cells from peripheral blood mononuclear cells, taken in the first trimester of pregnancy. The receptor set was obtained from a female donor in good health, enrolled as a control in a pregnancy study.

The chain joins TRBV18 to TRBJ2-3; no reliable D call. The germline CDR1 and CDR2 sequences are KGHSH and LQKENI. Trimming shortened V by 2 bases and J by 2 bases, and 11 bases separated the two germline ends. The CDR3 is 15 amino acids. The chain's CDR3 is CASSPGEDPTDTQYF. The CDR3 coding sequence is TGTGCCAGCTCACCAGGAGAAGATCCCACAGATACGCAGTATTTT.

This clone was counted a single time. Its ends do not fully match the called genes, so a read error is possible. The V and J genes are TRBV4-1 and TRBJ1-4, with D possibly being TRBD1 (5 bases). This CDR3 has 16 residues. CDR1 is MGHRA, CDR2 YSYEKL, per germline. The CDR3 reads CASSQSTAGANEKLFF. Here the CDR3 DNA reads TGCGCCAGCAGCCAATCGACGGCTGGGGCTAACGAAAAACTGTTTTTT.

The chain combines TRBV19 with TRBJ2-7; 12 positions match TRBD1. The J segment lost 6 bases and the V segment lost 4 bases, leaving 7 bases of the junction unmatched. The germline V gene has CDR1 LNHDA and CDR2 SQIVND (reference sequence). The CDR3 sequence is 15 residues long. CDR3 residues: CASSTSGQGAFEQYF. CDR3 nucleotide sequence: TGTGCCAGTAGTACCTCGGGACAGGGGGCATTCGAGCAGTACTTC.

The CDR3 sequence: CTSMTSGSYEQYF. Here the CDR3 DNA reads TGCACCAGCATGACTAGCGGTTCCTACGAGCAGTACTTC. The chain has TRBV1 and TRBJ2-7; the DNA was not compared with TRBD2, the D call given in the table. TRBV1 is a recognized pseudogene. The CDR3 contains 13 residues.

The chain joins TRBV28 to TRBJ2-1; 9 bases map to TRBD2. J gave up 10 bases and V 4 bases, and 11 bases lay outside the gene matches. Germline CDR1 reads MDHEN; CDR2 reads SYDVKM. This CDR3 region has 15 residues. The CDR3: CASSSTEGLALEQFF. DNA of the CDR3: TGTGCCAGCAGTTCGACGGAGGGACTAGCATTGGAGCAGTTCTTC.

The chain joins TRBV28 to TRBJ2-5; D might be TRBD1 (6 bases). In germline, CDR1 is MDHEN, CDR2 SYDVKM. The CDR3 runs to 14 residues. V gave up 3 bases and J gave up 5 bases, with 13 bases separating them. The CDR3 spells CASSLPRGVETQYF. In DNA, the CDR3 is TGTGCCAGCAGTTTGCCCAGGGGTGTCGAGACCCAGTACTTC.

V gene TRBV18 combines with J gene TRBJ1-2; 11 bases fit TRBD1. V was clipped by 8 bases and J by 6 bases; unmatched bases: 11. The CDR3 spans 15 residues. Germline V CDR1 and CDR2: KGHSH, LQKENI. The chain's CDR3 is CASARDRGVSHGYTF. The CDR3 nucleotides are TGTGCCAGCGCCCGGGACAGGGGGGTTAGCCATGGCTACACCTTC.

V usage is TRBV11-2 and J usage is TRBJ2-7; 7 bases fit TRBD1. This CDR3 is 15 amino acids long. The germline V gene has CDR1 SGHAT and CDR2 FQNNGV. Trimming took 2 bases from V and 3 from J; bases not matched to a gene: 7. The CDR3 is CASSLTGTDIYEQYF. In DNA, the CDR3 is TGTGCCAGCAGCTTAACCGGGACAGATATCTACGAGCAGTACTTC.

This chain links TRBV10-3 with TRBJ2-3; TRBD2 matches 7 bases. The germline gives CDR1 ENHRY, CDR2 SYGVKD. The CDR3 runs 14 residues. Trimming removed 5 bases from V and 2 bases from J; junction bases left unmatched: 4. The DNA for the CDR3 is TGTGCCATCAGTTCGGGGGGTGCCACAGATACGCAGTATTTT. This gives the protein CAISSGGATDTQYF.

This clone was seen once. The chain is built from TRBV11-2 and TRBJ2-3; D gene uncertain. The germline V gene encodes CDR1 SGHAT and CDR2 FQNNGV. CDR3 length: 14 amino acids. V lost 2 bases to trimming and J lost 2 bases, with 8 bases between them. The CDR3 DNA reads TGTGCCAGCAGCTTATTTAGCTCCACAGATACGCAGTATTTT. Its protein product is CASSLFSSTDTQYF. The full variable domain, in which reference TRBV11-2 and TRBJ2-3 provide the parts outside the CDR3, is EAGVAQSPRYKIIEKRQSVAFWCNPISGHATLYWYQQILGQGPKLLIQFQNNGVVDDSQLPKDRFSAERLKGVDSTLKIQPAKLEDSAVYLCASSLFSSTDTQYFGPGTRLTVL.

V usage is TRBV2 and J usage is TRBJ2-5; the D gene is possibly TRBD2 (6 bases). The length of the CDR3 is 14 residues. Trimming pared 4 bases from V and 5 bases from J, leaving 14 bases between. Looked up from germline, CDR1 is SNHLY and CDR2 is FYNNEI. The CDR3 sequence: CASSAEGGGETQYF. The CDR3 DNA sequence: TGTGCCAGCAGTGCGGAGGGTGGAGGGGAGACCCAGTACTTC.

This chain links TRBV7-9 with TRBJ1-5, with a tentative D call TRBD1 (5 bases). This CDR3 is 11 amino acids long. V was shortened by 10 bases and J by 7 bases, with 11 bases between the two germline ends. Germline V gene data show CDR1 as SEHNR and CDR2 as FQNEAQ (reference sequence). CDR3 amino acids: CATGGDQPQHF. The DNA for the CDR3 is TGTGCCACCGGGGGGGACCAGCCCCAGCATTTT.

The rearrangement links TRBV19 to TRBJ1-4; D is perhaps TRBD1 (6 bases). This CDR3 spans 15 amino acids. Trimming left V 10 bases short and J 10 bases short, with 25 bases between. The germline V gene has CDR1 LNHDA and CDR2 SQIVND (reference sequence). The CDR3 reads CATGETGALSLKLFF. DNA for the CDR3: TGTGCCACCGGGGAGACAGGTGCTCTATCTTTAAAACTGTTTTTT.

This chain connects TRBV30 to TRBJ1-4, with 8 bases identical to TRBD1. Germline loops: CDR1 GTSNPN, CDR2 SVGIG (reference sequence). V shed 4 bases and J 6 bases; nucleotides not matched to a gene: 4. The CDR3 contains 13 residues. CDR3 in amino acids: CAWTQGAYEKLFF. The CDR3 DNA follows: TGTGCCTGGACGCAGGGGGCTTATGAAAAACTGTTTTTT.

DNA of the CDR3: TGCGCCAGCAGCTTGGCCCTAGCGGGGGCCTACGAGCAGTACTTC. Translating it yields CASSLALAGAYEQYF. The gene calls are TRBV5-1 and TRBJ2-7; 10 nucleotides agree with TRBD2. The J segment lost 2 bases and the V segment lost 0 bases, leaving 2 bases of the junction unmatched. The CDR3 length is 15 residues. Germline V CDR1 and CDR2: SGHRS, YFSETQ.

The chain carries TRBV2 and TRBJ2-7, with 7 bases matching TRBD1. The CDR3 covers 14 residues. The V segment lost 5 bases and the J segment 3 bases; nucleotides outside the gene matches: 7. Germline V gene sequence: CDR1 SNHLY, CDR2 FYNNEI. The CDR3 loop is CASSSRGRGYEQYF. The CDR3 nucleotides are TGTGCCAGCAGTAGTAGGGGGCGAGGCTACGAGCAGTACTTC.

The chain links TRBV27 to TRBJ1-1; 9 nucleotides agree with TRBD1. The CDR3 spans 15 residues. Germline CDR1 MNHEY, CDR2 SMNVEV (reference sequence). V lost 0 bases to trimming and J lost 8 bases; unmatched junction nucleotides: 7. The DNA for the CDR3 is TGTGCCAGCAGTTTATCGGGGACAGGGATTGAAGAAGCTTTCTTT. Translation gives CASSLSGTGIEEAFF.

J is TRBJ2-5 and V is TRBV7-9; perhaps TRBD2 as D (6 bases). The CDR3 totals 14 residues. Germline V gene sequence: CDR1 SEHNR, CDR2 FQNEAQ (reference sequence). V shed 3 bases and J shed 0 bases, with 8 bases lying between them. CDR3 nucleotide sequence: TGTGCCAGCAGCTTCTCGGGGGACCAAGAGACCCAGTACTTC. Translation: CASSFSGDQETQYF.

This clone was recorded only once. The chain links TRBV30 to TRBJ2-1, with 7 bases matching TRBD2. CDR3 length: 16 residues. Looked up from germline, CDR1 is GTSNPN and CDR2 is SVGIG (reference sequence). The V segment lost 0 bases and the J segment 5 bases; nucleotides outside the gene matches: 10. Here the CDR3 DNA reads TGTGCCTGGAGTGTACTTGGGCTAGCGGCCCACAATGAGCAGTTCTTC. The encoded protein is CAWSVLGLAAHNEQFF.

This chain links TRBV5-1 with TRBJ2-3; 10 bases align to TRBD2. From germline, CDR1 is SGHRS and CDR2 YFSETQ. The CDR3 runs to 16 residues. With V trimmed by 0 bases and J by 6 bases, 7 bases remained unmatched. DNA for the CDR3: TGCGCCAGCAGCTTGGTTCAGCGGGGGGGCTCTGATACGCAGTATTTT. Its protein product is CASSLVQRGGSDTQYF.

This clone was counted a few times. This CDR3 reads CASSFRDRREQYF. In DNA, the CDR3 is TGTGCCAGCAGTTTTCGGGACAGAAGGGAGCAGTACTTC. The rearrangement links TRBV27 to TRBJ2-7, with 7 bases that match TRBD1. This CDR3 has 13 amino acids. Germline trimming cut 3 bases from V and 7 bases from J; bases unmatched to any gene: 6. In germline, CDR1 is MNHEY, CDR2 SMNVEV (reference sequence).

The chain recombines TRBV11-2 with TRBJ2-3, with D perhaps TRBD1 (5 bases). Germline lookup yields CDR1 SGHAT and CDR2 FQNNGV. Trimming stripped 5 bases from V and 4 bases from J, with 10 bases between. CDR3 length: 13 amino acids. The CDR3 sequence: CASSAGMSDTQYF. The CDR3 nucleotides are TGTGCCAGCAGCGCAGGGATGTCAGATACGCAGTATTTT.

The gene calls are TRBV7-9 and TRBJ2-1; perhaps TRBD2 as D (7 bases). CDR3 size: 14 residues. Germline V gives CDR1 SEHNR, CDR2 FQNEAQ (reference sequence). Trimming took 6 bases from V and 7 from J, leaving 16 bases between them. CDR3 coding DNA: TGTGCCAGCAGTGAACGGGGGGCGTGGAATGAGCAGTTCTTC. This codes for CASSERGAWNEQFF.

V is TRBV7-9 and J is TRBJ1-4, with D possibly matching TRBD1 (5 bases). The V end was cut by 4 bases, the J end by 8 bases, with 17 bases between. There are 15 residues in the CDR3. The germline V gene encodes CDR1 SEHNR and CDR2 FQNEAQ (reference sequence). The DNA for the CDR3 is TGTGCCAGCAGCTCCCGGGGGTCCGGTGGAGAAAAACTGTTTTTT. Translation gives CASSSRGSGGEKLFF.

This clone was counted only a few times. The chain recombines TRBV9 with TRBJ2-6; D is ambiguous. V gave up 4 bases and J gave up 2 bases, with 10 bases separating them. This CDR3 spans 15 amino acids. Germline values: CDR1 SGDLS, CDR2 YYNGEE. CDR3 nucleotides: TGTGCCAGCAGCCCAGCCAGGACTGGGGCCAACGTCCTGACTTTC. This sequence encodes CASSPARTGANVLTF.

The chain couples TRBV7-8 to TRBJ1-5; the D is unclear. The CDR3 totals 15 residues. The V gene's germline CDR1 is SGHVS and CDR2 FQNEAQ. V dropped 5 bases and J dropped 7 bases, with 18 bases sitting between them. CDR3: CASSPSRLAGQPQHF. The CDR3 nucleotides are TGTGCCAGCAGCCCTTCGAGACTCGCCGGGCAGCCCCAGCATTTT.

The gene calls are TRBV28 and TRBJ2-5, with D possibly matching TRBD1 (6 bases). The CDR3 is made up of 14 amino acids. Germline assignment: CDR1 MDHEN and CDR2 SYDVKM. Trimming took 3 bases from V and 5 from J, leaving 13 bases between them. The CDR3 coding sequence is TGTGCCAGCAGTTTGTTTGGGGGCAGGGAGACCCAGTACTTC. Translating it yields CASSLFGGRETQYF.

V and J are TRBV5-6 and TRBJ2-3; 9 nucleotides align to TRBD1. This CDR3 is 15 amino acids long. Trimming cost V 0 bases and J 5 bases; bases outside gene matches: 4. Per the germline V gene, CDR1 is SGHDT and CDR2 is YYEEEE. CDR3 residues: CASSLGQGVQDTQYF. CDR3 in DNA: TGTGCCAGCAGCTTGGGACAGGGGGTCCAAGATACGCAGTATTTT.

This clone was picked up a small number of times. This sequence joins TRBV5-8 and TRBJ1-5; 9 nucleotides align to TRBD1. V dropped 0 bases and J dropped 4; count of bases not matched to a gene: 8. Germline CDR1 is SGHTS and CDR2 is YDEGEE. CDR3 length: 17 amino acids. CDR3 DNA sequence: TGTGCCAGCAGCTTGGCTGGTGGACAGGGGCTGAATCAGCCCCAGCATTTT. Its protein product is CASSLAGGQGLNQPQHF.